Below, one TCR beta chain is given with its context. V was pared by 4 bases and J by 15 bases, with 19 bases between. The CDR3 is made up of 13 amino acids. Germline loops: CDR1 SNHLY, CDR2 FYNNEI. The authors' processing: How many nucleated cells were present was estimated from reference gene primer amplification. This table comes from immunoSEQ multiplex PCR, and its TCRdb copy is limited to in-frame clones, with some not included. The V and J calls and the clone size are those of that table, but D and trimming were determined from the DNA. Seen here are about 160,000 clones, roughly four fifths observed once, and the top ten hold about a fifth. The data are from a study of blood T cell repertoires in COVID-19. Overall study: The samples span acute and convalescent COVID-19 from the United States, Italy and Spain. In each case, the material was cDNA or gDNA derived from T cells, B-cell-depleted T cells, or PBMCs.

This clonotype was sampled from a woman aged 80 or over with acute or convalescent COVID-19. The chain employs TRBV2 and TRBJ2-1, with D possibly matching TRBD2 (6 bases). Sequencing was performed on peripheral blood. For the CDR3, the DNA is TGTGCCAGCAGTGTATCGGGAGTCCCACCTGGGTTCTTC. Its protein product is CASSVSGVPPGFF. Filled out from reference TRBV2 and TRBJ2-1, the complete variable domain reads EPEVTQTPSHQVTQMGQEVILRCVPISNHLYFYWYRQILGQKVEFLVSFYNNEISEKSEIFDDQFSVERPDGSNFTLKIRSTKLEDSAMYFCASSVSGVPPGFFGPGTRLTVL.